The sequence of this T cell receptor (beta chain) was determined in a study of cytomegalovirus exposure and HLA in healthy donors. Trimming removed 0 bases from V and 0 bases from J; junction bases left unmatched: 5. The CDR3 has 16 residues. Germline V CDR1 and CDR2: LGHNA, YSLEER. Profiling relied on immunoSEQ multiplex PCR, and the TCRdb table lists in-frame clones only, not all of them. The table has under 200,000 clones, roughly nine tenths seen once. As to this clone: Other DNA sequences in this specimen translate into the identical CDR3.

The chain carries TRBV4-3 and TRBJ2-7; 7 positions match TRBD2. This clonotype was sampled from a woman aged 25 to 45 in good health and CMV-seronegative. Sequenced material: PBMCs. Written as DNA, the CDR3 is TGCGCCAGCAGCCAAGACCCTAGCGGAAGCTCCTACGAGCAGTACTTC. Protein product: CASSQDPSGSSYEQYF.